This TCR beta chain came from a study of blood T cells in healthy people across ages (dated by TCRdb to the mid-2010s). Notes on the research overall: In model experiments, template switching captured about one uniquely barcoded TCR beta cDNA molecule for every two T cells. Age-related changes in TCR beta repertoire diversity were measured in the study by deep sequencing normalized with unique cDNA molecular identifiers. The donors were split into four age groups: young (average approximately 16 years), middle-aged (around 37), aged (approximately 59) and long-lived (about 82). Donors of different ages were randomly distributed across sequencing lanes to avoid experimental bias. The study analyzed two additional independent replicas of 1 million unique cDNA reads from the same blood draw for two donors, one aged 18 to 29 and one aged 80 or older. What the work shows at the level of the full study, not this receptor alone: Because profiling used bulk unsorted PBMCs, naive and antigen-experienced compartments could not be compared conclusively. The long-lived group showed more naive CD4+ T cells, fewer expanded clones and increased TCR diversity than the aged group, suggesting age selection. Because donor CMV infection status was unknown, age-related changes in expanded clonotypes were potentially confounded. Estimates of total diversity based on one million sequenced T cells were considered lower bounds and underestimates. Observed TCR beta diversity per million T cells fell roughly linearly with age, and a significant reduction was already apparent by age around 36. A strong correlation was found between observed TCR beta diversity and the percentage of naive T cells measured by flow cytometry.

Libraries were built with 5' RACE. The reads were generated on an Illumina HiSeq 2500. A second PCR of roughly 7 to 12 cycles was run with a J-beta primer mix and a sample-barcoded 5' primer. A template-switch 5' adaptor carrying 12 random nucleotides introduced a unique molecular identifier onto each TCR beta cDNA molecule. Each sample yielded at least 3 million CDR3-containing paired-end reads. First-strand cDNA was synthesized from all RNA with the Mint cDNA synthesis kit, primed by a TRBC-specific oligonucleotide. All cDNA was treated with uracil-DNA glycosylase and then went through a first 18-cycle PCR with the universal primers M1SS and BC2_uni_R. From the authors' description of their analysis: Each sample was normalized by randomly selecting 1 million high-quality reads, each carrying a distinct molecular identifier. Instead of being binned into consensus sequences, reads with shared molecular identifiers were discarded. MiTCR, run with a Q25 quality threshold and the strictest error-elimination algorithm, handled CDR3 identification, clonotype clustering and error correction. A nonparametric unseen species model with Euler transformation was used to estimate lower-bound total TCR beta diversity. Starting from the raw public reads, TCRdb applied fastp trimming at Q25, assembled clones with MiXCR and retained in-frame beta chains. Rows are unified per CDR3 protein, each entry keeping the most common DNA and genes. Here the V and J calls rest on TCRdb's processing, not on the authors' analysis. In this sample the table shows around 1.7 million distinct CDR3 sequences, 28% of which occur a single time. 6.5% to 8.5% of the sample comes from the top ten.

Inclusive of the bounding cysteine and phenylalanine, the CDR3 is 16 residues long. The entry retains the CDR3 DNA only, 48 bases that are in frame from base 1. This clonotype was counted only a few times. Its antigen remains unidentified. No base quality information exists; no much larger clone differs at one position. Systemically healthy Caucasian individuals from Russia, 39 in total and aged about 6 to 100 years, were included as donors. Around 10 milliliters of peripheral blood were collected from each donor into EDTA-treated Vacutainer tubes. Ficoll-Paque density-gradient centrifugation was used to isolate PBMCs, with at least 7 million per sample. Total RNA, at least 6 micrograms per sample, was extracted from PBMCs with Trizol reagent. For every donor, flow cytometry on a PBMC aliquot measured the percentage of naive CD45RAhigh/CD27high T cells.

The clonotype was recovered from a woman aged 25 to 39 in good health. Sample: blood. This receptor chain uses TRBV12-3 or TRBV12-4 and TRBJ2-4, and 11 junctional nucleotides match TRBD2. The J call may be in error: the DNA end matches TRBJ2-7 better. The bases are TGTGCCAGCACCACCGTAACTAGCGGGAGTTATTACGAGCAGTACTTC. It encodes CASTTVTSGSYYEQYF.